The 21 T cell receptor beta chains below all came from one sample that was sequenced in a study of CD8 T cells in Susac syndrome. Random hexamers were used to reverse transcribe an amount of about 0.5 to 1 ug RNA. TCRdb used MiXCR to reprocess the immunoSEQ multiplex PCR reads, holding one entry per CDR3 protein. The sample includes under 300,000 distinct CDR3 sequences, 96% of them seen just once. Sequenced input: CD4+ T cells from PBMCs. These receptors were taken from a human donor with Susac syndrome.

The genes are TRBV12-3 or TRBV12-4 and TRBJ2-5; 7 positions match TRBD1. J gave up 8 bases and V 6 bases, and 9 bases lay outside the gene matches. The CDR3 is made up of 13 amino acids. In nucleotides, the CDR3 is TGTGCCAGCAGCGGGACAGAAAAGAGAACCCAGTACTTC. As protein: CASSGTEKRTQYF.

The chain has TRBV30 and TRBJ1-2; D not certain. CDR3 length equals 15 residues. Germline V gene sequence: CDR1 GTSNPN, CDR2 SVGIG (reference sequence). V gave up 0 bases and J gave up 2 bases, with 13 bases separating them. The CDR3 here is CAWSVQRKENYGYTF. The DNA for the CDR3 is TGTGCCTGGAGTGTTCAGAGAAAGGAGAACTATGGCTACACCTTC.

This chain connects TRBV27 to TRBJ1-2; D call uncertain. The CDR3 contains 12 residues. Per germline, CDR1 MNHEY and CDR2 SMNVEV (reference sequence). V lost 7 bases and J 5 bases, leaving 11 bases between the germline ends. The CDR3 spells CASMGRPYGYTF. CDR3 in DNA: TGTGCCAGCATGGGCAGACCTTATGGCTACACCTTC.

The chain has TRBV29-1 and TRBJ2-4; unclear D gene. Germline CDR1 SQVTM, CDR2 ANQGSEA. CDR3 length: 13 amino acids. Deletions cut 6 bases from V and 0 bases from J, with 9 bases between. CDR3 DNA: TGCAGCGTAGGCTTACTAGCCAAAAACATTCAGTACTTC. This encodes CSVGLLAKNIQYF. The full variable domain, rest sourced from reference TRBV29-1 and TRBJ2-4, is SAVISQKPSRDICQRGTSLTIQCQVDSQVTMMFWYRQQPGQSLTLIATANQGSEATYESGFVIDKFPISRPNLTFSTLTVSNMSPEDSSIYLCSVGLLAKNIQYFGAGTRLSVL.

The genes are TRBV25-1 and TRBJ1-2, with unresolved D. V dropped 7 bases and J dropped 8 bases, with 8 bases sitting between them. Germline values: CDR1 MGHDK, CDR2 SYGVNS. The CDR3 has 10 amino acids. DNA for the CDR3: TGTGCCAGCATGGGAAGCGGCTACACCTTC. This sequence encodes CASMGSGYTF.

This clonotype has just one count. The chain links TRBV20-1 to TRBJ2-5; TRBD1 is a possible D gene (6 bases). Trimming left V 6 bases short and J 2 bases short, with 25 bases between. This CDR3 has 17 residues. CDR1 DFQATT and CDR2 SNEGSKA come from the germline V gene (reference sequence). The CDR3: CSATGFGRTVSQETQYF. CDR3 DNA sequence: TGCAGTGCCACCGGCTTCGGTCGGACAGTTTCGCAAGAGACCCAGTACTTC.

The CDR3 sequence: CASRSGTTYEQYF. CDR3 coding DNA: TGTGCCAGCAGATCCGGGACTACCTACGAGCAGTACTTC. The chain carries TRBV12-3 or TRBV12-4 and TRBJ2-7, with TRBD2 matching over 7 bases. With V trimmed by 6 bases and J by 2 bases, 4 bases remained unmatched. This CDR3 contains 13 residues.

This chain links TRBV3-1 with TRBJ2-1; a possible D gene is TRBD2 (6 bases). The CDR3 has 14 residues. V was pared by 8 bases and J by 4 bases, with 15 bases between. From germline, CDR1 is LGHDT and CDR2 YNNKEL (reference sequence). The CDR3 reads CASEGEAGYNEQFF. CDR3 DNA sequence: TGTGCCAGCGAAGGGGAGGCTGGGTACAATGAGCAGTTCTTC.

The V gene is TRBV15, the J gene TRBJ1-2, with 7 positions matching TRBD1. Germline CDR1 reads LNHNV; CDR2 reads YYDKDF (reference sequence). The length of the CDR3 is 18 residues. The J segment lost 2 bases and the V segment lost 0 bases, leaving 12 bases of the junction unmatched. The CDR3 loop reads CATSRERDSRIYNYGYTF. DNA of the CDR3: TGTGCCACCAGCAGAGAGAGGGACAGCCGTATCTACAACTATGGCTACACCTTC.

The V call is TRBV4-1, the J call TRBJ1-5, with D maybe TRBD1 (5 bases). The germline CDR1 and CDR2 sequences are MGHRA and YSYEKL. The CDR3 extends over 18 amino acids. Trimming left V 4 bases short and J 3 bases short, with 22 bases between. The CDR3 DNA reads TGCGCCAGCAGCCTCCGGGACTATTTGAAAGAGTTCAATCAGCCCCAGCATTTT. Translation gives CASSLRDYLKEFNQPQHF.

The V and J genes are TRBV12-3 or TRBV12-4 and TRBJ2-3; 10 nucleotides match TRBD2. V gave up 0 bases and J gave up 2 bases; unmatched junction bases: 5. This CDR3 has 17 amino acids. This CDR3 reads CASSLALSGRTTDTQYF. The CDR3 nucleotides are TGTGCCAGCAGTTTAGCGCTTAGCGGGAGGACCACAGATACGCAGTATTTT.

The rearrangement links TRBV7-9 to TRBJ2-2; the match to TRBD2 covers 7 bases. Germline-derived CDR1 and CDR2 are SEHNR and FQNEAQ (reference sequence). The CDR3 runs to 14 residues. After removal of 3 bases from V and 8 bases from J, the junction contained 6 bases not matched to a gene. CDR3 bases: TGTGCCAGCAGCTTTTTTGCGGGAGCTGGGGAGCTGTTTTTT. Its protein is CASSFFAGAGELFF.

The chain links TRBV29-1 to TRBJ1-1; 10 bases fit TRBD1. Unmatched junction bases numbered 13, after V lost 8 bases and J lost 1 base. The CDR3 runs 16 residues. Germline CDR1 and CDR2: SQVTM and ANQGSEA. The CDR3 bases are TGCAGCTTCAATCCGGGACAGGGGTCACCGAACACTGAAGCTTTCTTT. Protein: CSFNPGQGSPNTEAFF.

The gene calls are TRBV12-3 or TRBV12-4 and TRBJ1-5; possibly TRBD1 for D (5 bases). The length of the CDR3 is 15 residues. Deletions cut 6 bases from V and 5 bases from J, with 17 bases between. The CDR3 DNA is TGTGCCAGCAGCCCGGGTGTGGGGGATCATCAGCCCCAGCATTTT. This encodes CASSPGVGDHQPQHF.

This chain joins TRBV4-1 and TRBJ2-3; 10 bases align to TRBD2. The CDR3 covers 15 residues. Trimming took 4 bases from V and 6 from J; bases not matched to a gene: 7. The germline gives CDR1 MGHRA, CDR2 YSYEKL. The CDR3 loop is CASSPQREGQDTQYF. For the CDR3, the DNA is TGCGCCAGCAGCCCCCAGCGGGAGGGCCAGGATACGCAGTATTTT.

The CDR3 nucleotides are TGTGCCAGCTCAGGACAGGGAAGGCAGCCCCAGCATTTT. This encodes CASSGQGRQPQHF. The chain uses TRBV18 and TRBJ1-5; 8 bases fit TRBD1. The CDR3 covers 13 residues. Losses at the gene ends were 5 bases for V and 7 bases for J; bases not matched to a gene: 4. CDR1 KGHSH and CDR2 LQKENI come from the germline V gene.

This chain joins TRBV24-1 and TRBJ1-2; 8 positions match TRBD1. The trim removed 4 bases at V and 4 bases at J, leaving 1 base unmatched. The CDR3 spans 13 residues. Per germline, CDR1 KGHDR and CDR2 SFDVKD. The CDR3 DNA is TGTGCCACCAGTGACGGACAGGGCTATGGCTACACCTTC. Its protein product is CATSDGQGYGYTF.

The chain is built from TRBV5-6 and TRBJ2-3; TRBD2 aligns across 12 bases. The J segment lost 2 bases and the V segment lost 2 bases, leaving 3 bases of the junction unmatched. The length of the CDR3 is 16 residues. CDR1 SGHDT and CDR2 YYEEEE come from the germline V gene. The CDR3 DNA sequence: TGTGCCAGCAGCTTTGGACTAGCGGGGAACACAGATACGCAGTATTTT. This sequence encodes CASSFGLAGNTDTQYF.

The sample holds a few counts of this clonotype. The V and J genes are TRBV15 and TRBJ2-5; D is undetermined. In germline, CDR1 is LNHNV, CDR2 YYDKDF (reference sequence). Trimming pared 5 bases from V and 5 bases from J, leaving 9 bases between. This CDR3 has 12 residues. The CDR3 loop reads CATSGRGETQYF. The CDR3 DNA reads TGTGCCACCAGCGGGCGAGGCGAGACCCAGTACTTC.

This clonotype has just one count. The chain recombines TRBV7-6 with TRBJ2-5; D ambiguous. Germline-derived CDR1 and CDR2 are SGHVS and FNYEAQ. This CDR3 is 12 amino acids long. V lost 5 bases and J lost 5, with 9 bases in between. CDR3 residues: CASSPRPETQYF. The CDR3, as DNA: TGTGCCAGCAGCCCTCGTCCGGAGACCCAGTACTTC.

The rearrangement joins TRBV20-1 to TRBJ1-1; D perhaps matches TRBD1 (5 bases). V lost 8 bases, J lost 1 base, and 14 bases lay in between. Germline CDR1 and CDR2: DFQATT and SNEGSKA (reference sequence). This CDR3 has 13 residues. The CDR3: CSPAIRGNTEAFF. CDR3 nucleotides: TGCAGTCCAGCTATAAGGGGGAACACTGAAGCTTTCTTT.